The 3 T cell receptor beta chains below come from one sample, sequenced in a study of cytomegalovirus exposure and HLA in healthy donors. Amplification used 60 Vbeta primers and 13 Jbeta primers. Method: immunoSEQ multiplex PCR; TCRdb's copy keeps in-frame clones and lacks some. This sample contains some 110,000 clones. Input material: PBMCs. These receptors were obtained from a young man in good health and CMV-seronegative.

V usage is TRBV27 and J usage is TRBJ1-5; TRBD1 agrees at 10 bases. Germline trimming cut 7 bases from V and 4 bases from J; bases unmatched to any gene: 13. CDR3 size: 17 residues. The V gene's germline CDR1 is MNHEY and CDR2 SMNVEV (reference sequence). The CDR3 region has the DNA TGTGCCAGCACGCCGTTAACCGGGACAGGGGTAAATCAGCCCCAGCATTTT. Its translation is CASTPLTGTGVNQPQHF.

The rearrangement links TRBV6-5 to TRBJ2-7, with 10 bases that match TRBD1. The V and J ends lost 5 bases and 7 bases, in that order; junction bases with no gene match: 11. The CDR3 runs to 15 residues. From germline, CDR1 is MNHEY and CDR2 SVGAGI. The CDR3 is CASSLSGQGVGEQYF. CDR3 in DNA: TGTGCCAGCAGTCTCTCAGGACAGGGGGTGGGAGAGCAGTACTTC.

The chain has TRBV5-1 and TRBJ1-2; TRBD1 agrees at 9 bases. J was trimmed by 11 bases and V by 7 bases; bases with no gene match: 15. CDR3 length: 14 amino acids. CDR1 SGHRS and CDR2 YFSETQ come from the germline V gene. The CDR3 DNA reads as TGCGCCAGCGCCACCTCGGGACAGGGTTTAGGGTACACCTTC. It specifies CASATSGQGLGYTF. The whole variable domain, remainder taken from reference TRBV5-1 and TRBJ1-2, is KAGVTQTPRYLIKTRGQQVTLSCSPISGHRSVSWYQQTPGQGLQFLFEYFSETQRNKGNFPGRFSGRQFSNSRSEMNVSTLELGDSALYLCASATSGQGLGYTFGSGTRLTVV.